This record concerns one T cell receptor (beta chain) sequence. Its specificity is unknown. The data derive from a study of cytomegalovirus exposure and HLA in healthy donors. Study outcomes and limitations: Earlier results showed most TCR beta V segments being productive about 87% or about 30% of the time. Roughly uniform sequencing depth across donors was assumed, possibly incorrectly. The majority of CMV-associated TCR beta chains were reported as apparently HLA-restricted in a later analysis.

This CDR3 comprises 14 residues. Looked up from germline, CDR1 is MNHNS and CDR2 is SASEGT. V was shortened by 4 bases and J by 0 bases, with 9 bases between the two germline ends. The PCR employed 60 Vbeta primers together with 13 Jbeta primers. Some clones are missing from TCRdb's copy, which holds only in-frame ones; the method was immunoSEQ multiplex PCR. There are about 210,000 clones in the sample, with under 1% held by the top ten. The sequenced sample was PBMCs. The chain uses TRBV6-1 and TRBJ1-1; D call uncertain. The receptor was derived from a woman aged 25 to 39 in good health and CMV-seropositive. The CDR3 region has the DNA TGTGCCAGCAGTGGACGGAGCTTGAACACTGAAGCTTTCTTT. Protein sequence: CASSGRSLNTEAFF.